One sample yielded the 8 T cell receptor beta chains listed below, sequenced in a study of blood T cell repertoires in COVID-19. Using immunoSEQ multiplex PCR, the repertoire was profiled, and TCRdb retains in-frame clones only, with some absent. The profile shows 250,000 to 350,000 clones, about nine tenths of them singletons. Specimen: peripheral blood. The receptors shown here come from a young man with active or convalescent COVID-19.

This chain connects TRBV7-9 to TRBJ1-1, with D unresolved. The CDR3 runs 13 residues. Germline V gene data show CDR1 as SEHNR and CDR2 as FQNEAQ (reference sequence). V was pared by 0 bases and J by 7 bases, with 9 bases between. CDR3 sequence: CASSLAPSYEAFF. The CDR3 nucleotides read TGTGCCAGCAGCTTAGCCCCTAGCTATGAAGCTTTCTTT.

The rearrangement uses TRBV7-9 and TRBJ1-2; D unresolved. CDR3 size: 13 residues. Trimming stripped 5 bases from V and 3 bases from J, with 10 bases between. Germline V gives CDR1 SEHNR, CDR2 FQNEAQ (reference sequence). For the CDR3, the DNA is TGTGCCAGCAGCACCGGGAGCCACTATGGCTACACCTTC. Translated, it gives CASSTGSHYGYTF.

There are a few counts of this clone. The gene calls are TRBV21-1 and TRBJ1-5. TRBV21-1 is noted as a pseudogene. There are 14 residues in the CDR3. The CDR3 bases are TGTGCCAGCAGCAAGCTTAGCTGCAATCAGCCCCAGCATTTT. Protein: CASSKLSCNQPQHF.

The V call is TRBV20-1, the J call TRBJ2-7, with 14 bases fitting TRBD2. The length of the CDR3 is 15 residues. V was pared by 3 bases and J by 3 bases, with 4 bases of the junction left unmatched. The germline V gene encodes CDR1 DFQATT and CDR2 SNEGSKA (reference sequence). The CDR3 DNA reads TGCAGTGCTAGTAGACTAGCGGGAGGGTACTACGAGCAGTACTTC. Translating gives CSASRLAGGYYEQYF.

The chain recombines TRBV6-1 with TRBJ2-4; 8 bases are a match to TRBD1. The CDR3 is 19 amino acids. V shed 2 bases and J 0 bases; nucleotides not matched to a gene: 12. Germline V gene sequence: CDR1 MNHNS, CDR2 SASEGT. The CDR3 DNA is TGTGCCAGCAGTGAAAGGCAGGGGGCTGAGGGGGAAGCCAAAAACATTCAGTACTTC. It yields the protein CASSERQGAEGEAKNIQYF.

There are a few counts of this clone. The CDR3 here is CASSPPGTGSLYEQYF. The CDR3 DNA sequence: TGTGCCAGCTCACCTCCCGGGACAGGGAGTCTCTACGAGCAGTACTTC. The J gene is TRBJ2-7, the V gene TRBV18, with 9 bases fitting TRBD1. Germline assignment: CDR1 KGHSH and CDR2 LQKENI. V gave up 3 bases and J gave up 3 bases; unmatched junction bases: 9. The CDR3 spans 16 residues.

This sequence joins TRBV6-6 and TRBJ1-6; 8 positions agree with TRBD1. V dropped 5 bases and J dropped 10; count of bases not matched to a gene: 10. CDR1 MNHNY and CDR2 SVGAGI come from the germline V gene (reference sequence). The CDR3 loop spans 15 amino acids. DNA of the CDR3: TGTGCCAGCAGTGCCCAGACAGGGGCCCACTCACCCCTCCACTTT. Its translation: CASSAQTGAHSPLHF.

DNA of the CDR3: TGCGCCAGCAGCTTGGAGTCAGGGGATGAAAAACTGTTTTTT. Amino acid sequence: CASSLESGDEKLFF. The chain carries TRBV5-1 and TRBJ1-4, with a possible D match to TRBD1 (6 bases). V lost 0 bases to trimming and J lost 6 bases, with 9 bases between them. Germline V gives CDR1 SGHRS, CDR2 YFSETQ. The CDR3 runs to 14 residues. Filled out from reference TRBV5-1 and TRBJ1-4, the complete variable domain reads KAGVTQTPRYLIKTRGQQVTLSCSPISGHRSVSWYQQTPGQGLQFLFEYFSETQRNKGNFPGRFSGRQFSNSRSEMNVSTLELGDSALYLCASSLESGDEKLFFGSGTQLSVL.